The sequence of this T cell receptor (beta chain) was determined in a study of T cell responses to AZD1222 COVID-19 vaccine. Regarding the study as a whole: Repertoire sampling occurred only after the peak T cell response. The study reported that nearly half of spike-specific TCRs target unmutated variant regions.

Repertoires were generated with immunoSEQ multiplex PCR, while TCRdb's copy carries only in-frame clones and drops some. The table has under 200,000 clones, 94% seen once; the top ten hold approximately 0.6%. Unmatched junction bases numbered 4, after V lost 5 bases and J lost 0 bases. Per the germline V gene, CDR1 is MNHNY and CDR2 is SVGAGI (reference sequence). CDR3 length: 15 residues. The sample holds one count of this clone. What it recognizes is unknown. This TCR derives from an adult in good health. This chain uses TRBV6-6 with TRBJ1-3, with 7 bases identical to TRBD1. This material consisted of peripheral blood, taken on day 0 of AZD1222 vaccination. CDR3 sequence reads: CASSPGQYSGNTIYF. In DNA, the CDR3 is TGTGCCAGCAGTCCGGGACAGTACTCTGGAAACACCATATATTTT.